The 7 T cell receptor beta chains listed next were all sequenced from one sample in a study of identical twins listed by TCRdb under 2016. The method behind the library was 5' RACE. The instrument was an Illumina HiSeq 2000. The public reads were run again by TCRdb, first through fastp at Q25 and then through MiXCR, and only productive beta chains were kept. Rows are unified per CDR3 protein, each entry keeping the most common DNA and genes. The sample contains about 500,000 distinct CDR3 sequences, roughly an eighth of them found a single time. Approximately 0.98% of the sample is in the top ten clones. These records were also assigned to another study, of yellow fever vaccine responses in identical twins.

What was sequenced was CD4+ T cells sorted from blood. These receptors were collected from a woman under 30 in good health.

This clonotype was seen a few times. The V gene is TRBV3-1, the J gene TRBJ2-3, with 11 bases matching TRBD2. J gave up 5 bases and V 2 bases, and 9 bases lay outside the gene matches. Germline CDR1 is LGHDT and CDR2 is YNNKEL (reference sequence). This CDR3 contains 17 residues. CDR3 DNA: TGTGCCAGCAGCCAATTTCATAGCGGGAGGGAGGAAGATACGCAGTATTTT. Amino acid sequence: CASSQFHSGREEDTQYF.

There are a few counts of this clonotype. This rearrangement joins TRBV6-2 or TRBV6-3 to TRBJ2-2; 7 bases align to TRBD2. Germline V gene lookup returns CDR1 MNHEY and CDR2 SVGEGT. The CDR3 runs 16 residues. V gave up 0 bases and J gave up 1 base; unmatched junction bases: 2. CDR3 protein: CASSYSSSGNTGELFF. As DNA, the CDR3 is TGTGCCAGCAGTTACTCGTCTAGCGGGAACACCGGGGAGCTGTTTTTT.

The CDR3, as DNA: TGTGCCAGCAGCTCCTACAGCGCTGAAATGAACACTGAAGCTTTCTTT. Translation: CASSSYSAEMNTEAFF. The V call is TRBV7-9, the J call TRBJ1-1; D remains ambiguous. This CDR3 spans 16 amino acids. CDR1 SEHNR and CDR2 FQNEAQ come from the germline V gene (reference sequence). V lost 4 bases and J lost 0, with 15 bases in between.

J is TRBJ2-5 and V is TRBV6-1, with 8 bases that match TRBD1. Losses at the gene ends were 6 bases for V and 5 bases for J; bases not matched to a gene: 5. There are 13 residues in the CDR3. Germline values: CDR1 MNHNS, CDR2 SASEGT. The CDR3 spells CASSRTGRETQYF. CDR3 in DNA: TGTGCCAGCAGCAGGACAGGGAGGGAGACCCAGTACTTC.

This clonotype was observed a handful of times. The chain has TRBV2 and TRBJ2-1; 10 bases align to TRBD2. The CDR3 runs to 19 residues. After removal of 5 bases from V and 8 bases from J, the junction contained 21 bases not matched to a gene. The germline V gene encodes CDR1 SNHLY and CDR2 FYNNEI. CDR3 nucleotide sequence: TGTGCCAGCAGTACCCCTCCCCCCATTACTAGCGGGACCAGAGATGAGCAGTTCTTC. It translates to CASSTPPPITSGTRDEQFF.

This clonotype was counted only a few times. The CDR3: CATSARGGEQFF. Here the CDR3 DNA reads TGTGCCACCAGTGCTCGGGGGGGTGAGCAGTTCTTC. The chain carries TRBV24-1 and TRBJ2-1; 8 positions match TRBD2. CDR1 is KGHDR, CDR2 SFDVKD, per germline. The CDR3 contains 12 residues. The J segment lost 9 bases and the V segment lost 5 bases, leaving 2 bases of the junction unmatched.

This clonotype occurred a few times. The rearrangement links TRBV20-1 to TRBJ2-4; 8 nucleotides line up with TRBD2. V shed 6 bases and J 1 base; nucleotides not matched to a gene: 5. Germline loops: CDR1 DFQATT, CDR2 SNEGSKA (reference sequence). This CDR3 is built from 14 residues. The CDR3 DNA sequence: TGCAGTGCCCCGGGAGGGCCGGCCAAAAACATTCAGTACTTC. Translation gives CSAPGGPAKNIQYF.